The entry below gives a single T cell receptor (beta chain) sequence along with its context. The germline V gene has CDR1 SGDLS and CDR2 YYNGEE. This CDR3 is 14 amino acids long. The V and J ends lost 7 bases and 5 bases respectively, with 15 bases between them. The data derive from a study of shared clonotypes between healthy human individuals. Terminally differentiated effector memory CD45RA+ cells were left out of the naive CD8 fraction, which was CD45RO-negative and positively selected for CCR7. Profiling relied on immunoSEQ multiplex PCR, and the TCRdb table lists in-frame clones only, not all of them. The table has about 550,000 clones, 95% to 96% seen once.

The TCR was taken from a woman in her thirties in good health. Material for sequencing was naive CD8+ T cells sorted from blood. V and J are TRBV9 and TRBJ2-2; TRBD2 might be the D (6 bases). CDR3 loop: CASGVGGGTGELFF. The DNA for the CDR3 is TGTGCCAGCGGAGTGGGAGGAGGAACCGGGGAGCTGTTTTTT. Looking up the rest from reference TRBV9 and TRBJ2-2 gives the full variable domain: DSGVTQTPKHLITATGQRVTLRCSPRSGDLSVYWYQQSLDQGLQFLIQYYNGEERAKGNILERFSAQQFPDLHSELNLSSLELGDSALYFCASGVGGGTGELFFGEGSRLTVL.